This TCR beta chain emerged from a study of T cells in Graves' hyperthyroidism and ophthalmopathy. This clonotype was picked up a small number of times. The CDR3 consists of 17 residues. V was trimmed by 0 bases and J by 0 bases, leaving 14 bases between them. CDR1 and CDR2 from the germline V gene are MNHEY and SVGAGI. Researchers took RNA transcripts and amplified the TCR beta CDR3 regions from them. HTBI primers drove first-round RT-PCR of the TCR CDR3. TCRdb analysed the multiplex PCR reads with MiXCR anew, one entry per CDR3 protein. Here the sample spans over 250,000 distinct CDR3 sequences, 20% to 25% being singletons.

Sequencing used blood. The sequence came from a man aged 40-49 years with Graves' hyperthyroidism that later progressed to Graves' ophthalmopathy. The rearrangement uses TRBV6-5 and TRBJ1-2; D is unresolved. The CDR3 protein is CASSYSTRRATNYGYTF. In DNA form, the CDR3 reads TGTGCCAGCAGTTACTCGACGCGGAGAGCCACTAACTATGGCTACACCTTC.